One T cell receptor (beta chain) is described in this entry. Repertoires were generated with immunoSEQ multiplex PCR, while TCRdb's copy carries only in-frame clones and drops some. The top ten clones hold approximately 1.9% of a sample with 400,000 or so clones, around 87% of them seen once. Trimming shortened V by 5 bases and J by 4 bases, and 12 bases separated the two germline ends. The CDR3 is made up of 14 amino acids. The V gene's germline CDR1 is MNHEY and CDR2 SVGAGI. Participant-reported clinical history was the basis for cohort assignment. The data were taken from a study of blood T cell repertoires in COVID-19.

This receptor was obtained from a man aged 40-49 years in a cohort exposed to, infected with or recovered from COVID-19 (not recorded which). The chain joins TRBV6-5 to TRBJ1-3; D remains ambiguous. The sequencing input was PBMCs or T cells enriched from blood (not recorded which). DNA of the CDR3: TGTGCCAGCAGTCCGGGCCCGGGAGGAAACACCATATATTTT. Translation gives CASSPGPGGNTIYF.